The T cell receptor (beta chain) under discussion was sequenced for a study of CXCR3-negative and CXCR3-positive naive CD8 T cells. Germline CDR1 and CDR2: SEHNR and FQNEAQ (reference sequence). The CDR3 covers 14 residues. As for this clonotype: The antigen is unknown.

Study results and limitations: In both naive subsets diversity was comparably high, whereas memory CD8+ cells showed much lower diversity. The naive subsets expressed comparable surface CD5, and the authors inferred TCR strength from TRB CDR3 properties. TRBV-TRBJ usage was similar across naive CXCR3 subsets but distinct in memory cells.

UMI-tagged TRB cDNA libraries were built via 5' RACE. TCRdb reanalyzed the 5' RACE reads and collapses them to one entry per CDR3 protein, without DNA. The sample includes around 81,000 distinct CDR3 sequences. This TCR came from a human donor in good health. Some clones in this sample may be carry-over from other donors' samples. This rearrangement joins TRBV7-9 to TRBJ1-1; TCRdb calls TRBD1, which cannot be checked without DNA. Material: naive CXCR3- CD8+ T cells from blood. Subset noted: CD45RO-CCR7+CD27+CD95- naive CD8+ T cells lacking CXCR3 (TNR3-). The CDR3 here is CASSPDRENTEAFF.